A selection of T cell receptor beta chains follows, all from one sample in a study of vaccination effects on CD4 cells after COVID-19. Using immunoSEQ multiplex PCR, the repertoire was profiled, and TCRdb retains in-frame clones only, with some absent. This table holds more than 9,000 clones, less than 80% found once. Their target antigens are unknown. The sample was CD4+ T cells from PBMCs cultured with HCoV-229E spike peptides, taken before COVID-19 vaccination. These receptors all come from a human donor who received a COVID-19 vaccine. CDR3s include the opening cysteine and the closing phenylalanine or tryptophan. A D gene is named only where the DNA matches it firmly. Where a row states a size, it is once, few, many or the class of an expanded clone; other rows omit it.

v_gene	j_gene	d_gene	abundance	CDR3aa	CDR3nt
TRBV7-2	TRBJ1-6	.	.	CASSLVGVSYNSPLHF	TGTGCCAGCAGCTTAGTTGGGGTCTCCTATAATTCACCCCTCCACTTT
TRBV5-8	TRBJ2-1	TRBD2	.	CASSLERGEQFF	TGTGCCAGCAGCTTGGAGCGGGGGGAACAGTTCTTC
TRBV5-6	TRBJ2-7	.	.	CASSLGSGPRNF	TGTGCCAGCAGCTTGGGTAGCGGACCAAGGAACTTC
TRBV2	TRBJ2-3	.	.	CASTLADTQYF	TGTGCCAGCACTCTAGCAGATACGCAGTATTTT
TRBV12-3/TRBV12-4	TRBJ2-4	.	once	CASRRGGANIQYF	TGTGCCAGCAGGAGGGGAGGCGCGAACATTCAGTACTTC
TRBV28	TRBJ2-5	.	.	CASSPPQYF	TGTGCCAGCAGCCCTCCCCAGTACTTC
TRBV4-1	TRBJ1-1	TRBD1	.	CASSQRTGASEAFF	TGCGCCAGCAGCCAACGGACAGGGGCGAGTGAAGCTTTCTTT
TRBV5-8	TRBJ2-5	.	.	CASSGGVGETQYF	TGTGCCAGCAGCGGAGGGGTGGGGGAGACCCAGTACTTC
TRBV2	TRBJ1-1	.	.	CASTRDYTEAFF	TGTGCCAGCACCCGGGACTACACTGAAGCTTTCTTT
TRBV30	TRBJ1-2	.	.	CAWSAIVLYGYTF	TGTGCCTGGAGTGCGATCGTCCTATATGGCTACACCTTC
TRBV29-1	TRBJ2-5	.	.	CSVEGRGLTQYF	TGCAGCGTTGAAGGCCGGGGGCTAACCCAGTACTTC
TRBV9	TRBJ2-3	TRBD2	.	CASSITDGRGGKPLSTDTQYF	TGTGCCAGCAGCATCACCGACGGGCGGGGGGGCAAACCTCTTAGCACAGATACGCAGTATTTT
TRBV25-1	TRBJ2-7	.	.	CASSRGPLYEQYF	TGTGCCAGCAGCCGCGGGCCCCTCTACGAGCAGTACTTC
TRBV7-9	TRBJ1-3	.	.	CASQWGLTGGNTIYF	TGTGCCAGCCAATGGGGTCTGACGGGCGGAAACACCATATATTTT
TRBV14	TRBJ1-1	.	.	CASSQPGRRAFF	TGTGCCAGCAGCCAGCCAGGCCGGAGAGCTTTCTTT
TRBV25-1	TRBJ1-6	.	.	CASKESAYNSPLHF	TGTGCCAGCAAAGAATCGGCCTATAATTCACCCCTCCACTTT
TRBV19	TRBJ1-5	TRBD1	.	CASSIAGGQPQHF	TGTGCCAGTAGTATTGCAGGGGGACAGCCCCAGCATTTT
TRBV19	TRBJ1-1	TRBD1	.	CASSPFDRVRGTEAFF	TGTGCCAGTAGTCCCTTCGACAGGGTGAGAGGCACTGAAGCTTTCTTT
TRBV27	TRBJ1-1	TRBD1	.	CASSGPGQLNTEAFF	TGTGCCAGCAGTGGCCCGGGACAGCTGAACACTGAAGCTTTCTTT
TRBV30	TRBJ1-2	.	few	CAWARDGYTF	TGTGCCTGGGCCAGAGATGGCTACACCTTC
TRBV12-5	TRBJ2-7	.	.	CASGLVHEQYF	TGTGCTAGTGGTTTGGTACACGAGCAGTACTTC
TRBV19	TRBJ1-1	.	.	CASSIGRQVEGEAFF	TGTGCCAGTAGTATAGGTCGACAGGTAGAAGGTGAAGCTTTCTTT
TRBV7-8	TRBJ1-1	TRBD1	few	CASSLPTTGVVNTEAFF	TGTGCCAGCAGCTTACCTACGACAGGGGTGGTGAACACTGAAGCTTTCTTT
TRBV27	TRBJ1-1	TRBD1	.	CASSARGVDTEAFF	TGTGCCAGCAGTGCCAGGGGGGTAGACACTGAAGCTTTCTTT
TRBV19	TRBJ1-2	TRBD1	.	CASKIPRQGNYGYTF	TGTGCCAGTAAAATTCCCCGACAGGGCAACTATGGCTACACCTTC
TRBV2	TRBJ2-2	TRBD1	large	CASEGGPGELFF	TGTGCCAGCGAAGGGGGCCCCGGGGAGCTGTTTTTT
TRBV7-6	TRBJ2-3	TRBD2	.	CASSLSYSGGGLDTQYF	TGTGCCAGCAGCTTATCCTACAGCGGGGGGGGCCTGGATACGCAGTATTTT
TRBV4-3	TRBJ1-6	TRBD1	once	CASGRGGQGQSPLHF	TGCGCCAGCGGGCGGGGGGGACAGGGGCAGTCACCCCTCCACTTT